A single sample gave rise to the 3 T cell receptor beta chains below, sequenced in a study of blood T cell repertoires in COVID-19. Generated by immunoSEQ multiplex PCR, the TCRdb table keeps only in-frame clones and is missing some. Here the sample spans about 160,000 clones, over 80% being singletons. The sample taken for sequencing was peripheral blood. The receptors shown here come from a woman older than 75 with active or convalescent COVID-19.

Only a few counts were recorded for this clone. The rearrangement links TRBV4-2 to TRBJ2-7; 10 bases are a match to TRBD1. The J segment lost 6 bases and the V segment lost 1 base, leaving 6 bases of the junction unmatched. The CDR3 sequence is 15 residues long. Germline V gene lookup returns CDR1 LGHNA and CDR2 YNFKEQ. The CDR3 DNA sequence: TGTGCCAGCAGCCAAGTAATGGGACAGGGGACCGAGCAGTACTTC. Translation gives CASSQVMGQGTEQYF.

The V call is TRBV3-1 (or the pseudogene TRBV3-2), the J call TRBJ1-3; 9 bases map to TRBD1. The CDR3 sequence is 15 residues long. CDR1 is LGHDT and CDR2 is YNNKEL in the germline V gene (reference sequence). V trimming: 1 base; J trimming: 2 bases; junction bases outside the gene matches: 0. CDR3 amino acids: CASSQGQGAGNTIYF. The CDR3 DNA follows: TGTGCCAGCAGCCAAGGACAGGGGGCTGGAAACACCATATATTTT.

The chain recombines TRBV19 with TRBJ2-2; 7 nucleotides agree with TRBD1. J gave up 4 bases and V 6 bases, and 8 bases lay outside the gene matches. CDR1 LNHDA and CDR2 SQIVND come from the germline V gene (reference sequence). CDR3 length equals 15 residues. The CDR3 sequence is CASRAIQGTTGELFF. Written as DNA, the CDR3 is TGTGCCAGTAGGGCGATACAGGGGACCACCGGGGAGCTGTTTTTT. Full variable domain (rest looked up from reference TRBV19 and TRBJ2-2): DGGITQSPKYLFRKEGQNVTLSCEQNLNHDAMYWYRQDPGQGLRLIYYSQIVNDFQKGDIAEGYSVSREKKESFPLTVTSAQKNPTAFYLCASRAIQGTTGELFFGEGSRLTVL.